A selection of T cell receptor beta chains follows, all from one sample in a study of long-term antiretroviral therapy in people with HIV. Repertoires were generated with immunoSEQ multiplex PCR, while TCRdb's copy carries only in-frame clones and drops some. Of some 28,000 clones listed, about 95% are singletons. The specimen was unsorted PBMCs, collected 5.3 years after starting antiretroviral therapy. The source of these receptors is a man in his forties or fifties with HIV. Both conserved end residues are part of each CDR3. The order of the fields is CDR3 length, V gene, J gene, CDR3 protein.

cdr3_length: 15; v_call: TRBV7-2; j_call: TRBJ1-3; cdr3_aa: CASSGRQGERDTIYF
cdr3_length: 14; v_call: TRBV5-1; j_call: TRBJ1-1; cdr3_aa: CASSLGGGGTEAFF
cdr3_length: 15; v_call: TRBV28; j_call: TRBJ2-3; cdr3_aa: CASPPYGRSTDTQYF
cdr3_length: 13; v_call: TRBV4-3; j_call: TRBJ2-7; cdr3_aa: CASSQEGTYEQYF
cdr3_length: 17; v_call: TRBV7-2; j_call: TRBJ2-3; cdr3_aa: CASSLAGGTGSTDTQYF
cdr3_length: 13; v_call: TRBV9; j_call: TRBJ1-1; cdr3_aa: CASSVVGDTEAFF
cdr3_length: 13; v_call: TRBV30; j_call: TRBJ2-7; cdr3_aa: CAGNRALSYEQYF
cdr3_length: 14; v_call: TRBV30; j_call: TRBJ2-1; cdr3_aa: CAWSDDRDYNEQFF
cdr3_length: 13; v_call: TRBV19; j_call: TRBJ2-2; cdr3_aa: CASRTGGPGELFF
cdr3_length: 15; v_call: TRBV5-8; j_call: TRBJ2-6; cdr3_aa: CASSLEGTGANVLTF
cdr3_length: 16; v_call: TRBV5-1; j_call: TRBJ2-3; cdr3_aa: CASSLGSGGRTDTQYF
cdr3_length: 16; v_call: TRBV19; j_call: TRBJ2-7; cdr3_aa: CASSVPGLAGSYEQYF
cdr3_length: 14; v_call: TRBV19; j_call: TRBJ2-1; cdr3_aa: CASSKGLGYNEQFF
cdr3_length: 12; v_call: TRBV7-3; j_call: TRBJ2-1; cdr3_aa: CASSLTGDEQFF
cdr3_length: 13; v_call: TRBV11-2; j_call: TRBJ2-6; cdr3_aa: CASSLTGANVLTF
cdr3_length: 16; v_call: TRBV28; j_call: TRBJ2-1; cdr3_aa: CASSLGGASSYNEQFF
cdr3_length: 13; v_call: TRBV6-1; j_call: TRBJ1-5; cdr3_aa: CASRDRDNQPQHF
cdr3_length: 14; v_call: TRBV19; j_call: TRBJ1-5; cdr3_aa: CASSIGGTGQPQHF
cdr3_length: 15; v_call: TRBV6-5; j_call: TRBJ2-1; cdr3_aa: CASSYGGASYNEQFF
cdr3_length: 15; v_call: TRBV9; j_call: TRBJ2-7; cdr3_aa: CASSVGGRGSYEQYF
cdr3_length: 13; v_call: TRBV11-3; j_call: TRBJ2-2; cdr3_aa: CASSLQGTGELFF
cdr3_length: 13; v_call: TRBV29-1; j_call: TRBJ2-7; cdr3_aa: CSVAPGGPYEQYF
cdr3_length: 15; v_call: TRBV7-2; j_call: TRBJ1-5; cdr3_aa: CASSLTVYSNQPQHF
cdr3_length: 15; v_call: TRBV7-9; j_call: TRBJ2-1; cdr3_aa: CASSLGQVRYNEQFF
cdr3_length: 14; v_call: TRBV5-5; j_call: TRBJ2-7; cdr3_aa: CASSFKGGDGEQYF
cdr3_length: 15; v_call: TRBV19; j_call: TRBJ2-3; cdr3_aa: CASSPGPTGANTQYF
cdr3_length: 16; v_call: TRBV13; j_call: TRBJ2-3; cdr3_aa: CASSNTAGASTDTQYF
cdr3_length: 15; v_call: TRBV15; j_call: TRBJ1-2; cdr3_aa: CATSGDRGRIYGYTF
cdr3_length: 15; v_call: TRBV14; j_call: TRBJ2-3; cdr3_aa: CASSPGGTTTDTQYF
cdr3_length: 14; v_call: TRBV6-5; j_call: TRBJ2-2; cdr3_aa: CASRSWVNTGELFF
cdr3_length: 14; v_call: TRBV6-5; j_call: TRBJ2-7; cdr3_aa: CASGERGVSYEQYF
cdr3_length: 18; v_call: TRBV5-6; j_call: TRBJ2-1; cdr3_aa: CASSLGESRRGPYNEQFF
cdr3_length: 15; v_call: TRBV2; j_call: TRBJ1-2; cdr3_aa: CASSGDRGSNYGYTF
cdr3_length: 11; v_call: TRBV30; j_call: TRBJ1-2; cdr3_aa: CARGVGYGYTF
cdr3_length: 17; v_call: TRBV27; j_call: TRBJ2-2; cdr3_aa: CASSPPGLAVNTGELFF
cdr3_length: 15; v_call: TRBV30; j_call: TRBJ2-5; cdr3_aa: CAWSASGGALETQYF
cdr3_length: 16; v_call: TRBV14; j_call: TRBJ2-2; cdr3_aa: CASSQESPGNTGELFF
cdr3_length: 11; v_call: TRBV6-5; j_call: TRBJ2-7; cdr3_aa: CASRTAYEQYF
cdr3_length: 14; v_call: TRBV7-2; j_call: TRBJ2-7; cdr3_aa: CASSPAGGSYEQYF
cdr3_length: 14; v_call: TRBV28; j_call: TRBJ2-7; cdr3_aa: CASSSREQPYEQYF
cdr3_length: 14; v_call: TRBV27; j_call: TRBJ2-7; cdr3_aa: CASSLAVVGYEQYF
cdr3_length: 19; v_call: TRBV7-9; j_call: TRBJ2-6; cdr3_aa: CASSSRDSEPLSGANVLTF
cdr3_length: 14; v_call: TRBV29-1; j_call: TRBJ1-2; cdr3_aa: CSVGSGQGNHGYTF
cdr3_length: 14; v_call: TRBV19; j_call: TRBJ2-3; cdr3_aa: CATSSGGIPDTQYF
cdr3_length: 15; v_call: TRBV4-3; j_call: TRBJ1-2; cdr3_aa: CASSPGTELIYGYTF
cdr3_length: 15; v_call: TRBV19; j_call: TRBJ2-7; cdr3_aa: CASSISSLGIYEQYF
cdr3_length: 16; v_call: TRBV4-3; j_call: TRBJ1-3; cdr3_aa: CASSQDRGAEGNTIYF
cdr3_length: 13; v_call: TRBV11-2; j_call: TRBJ2-7; cdr3_aa: CASSLVDYYEQYF
cdr3_length: 15; v_call: TRBV6-6; j_call: TRBJ1-2; cdr3_aa: CASSYALDRAYGYTF
cdr3_length: 13; v_call: TRBV9; j_call: TRBJ2-7; cdr3_aa: CASSERGMDEQYF
cdr3_length: 16; v_call: TRBV5-6; j_call: TRBJ1-4; cdr3_aa: CASSLNGLATNEKLFF